The 31 T cell receptor beta chains given below trace back to one sample, sequenced in a study of graft-versus-host responses after intestinal transplantation (dated by TCRdb to the early 2020s). The time point label on this specimen signifies: cells obtained before transplantation from donor or recipient. Library generation was performed with the immunoSEQ multiplex PCR assay. This is the immuneACCESS table as TCRdb keeps it, with only in-frame sequences that have V and J called. A part of the clones is gone; compared with another copy, unresolved V genes explain less than half, and the rest is unexplained. This sample gives about 120,000 clones in total; around nine tenths of them show up just once. The ten largest account for over 0.15% of the sample. These receptors' antigens are unknown. The sample here was unstimulated CD4+ T cells sorted from spleen or lymph node cells, taken before intestinal transplant. These TCRs come from a human donor who received an intestinal transplant.

The chain employs TRBV19 and TRBJ2-2, with a tentative D call TRBD1 (5 bases). The germline V gene has CDR1 LNHDA and CDR2 SQIVND (reference sequence). Trimming removed 7 bases from V and 4 bases from J, with 16 bases in between. The length of the CDR3 is 15 residues. CDR3 nucleotides: TGTGCCAGTATGGTCCAGGGCGCGCGCACCGGGGAGCTGTTTTTT. It encodes CASMVQGARTGELFF. The full variable domain, its missing parts supplied by reference TRBV19 and TRBJ2-2, is DGGITQSPKYLFRKEGQNVTLSCEQNLNHDAMYWYRQDPGQGLRLIYYSQIVNDFQKGDIAEGYSVSREKKESFPLTVTSAQKNPTAFYLCASMVQGARTGELFFGEGSRLTVL.

The genes are TRBV12-5 and TRBJ1-6; TRBD1 might be the D (5 bases). Trimming cost V 5 bases and J 3 bases, with 11 bases left between them. CDR1 is LGHNT and CDR2 is FRNRAP in the germline V gene. CDR3 length: 15 amino acids. The CDR3 sequence: CASGPGGHYNSPLHF. CDR3 in DNA: TGTGCTAGTGGTCCAGGCGGACACTATAATTCACCCCTCCACTTT.

This chain joins TRBV18 and TRBJ2-7; possibly TRBD1 for D (6 bases). The germline V gene has CDR1 KGHSH and CDR2 LQKENI. Trimming stripped 3 bases from V and 2 bases from J, with 14 bases between. The CDR3 totals 15 residues. CDR3 DNA sequence: TGTGCCAGCTCACCCACAGGGTCTCTCCCCTACGAGCAGTACTTC. Translation gives CASSPTGSLPYEQYF.

The V and J genes are TRBV7-2 and TRBJ1-1, with a possible D match to TRBD1 (5 bases). Per germline, CDR1 SGHTA and CDR2 FQGNSA. This CDR3 has 15 amino acids. The ends were cut back, 3 bases at V and 1 base at J, with 12 bases in the middle. CDR3 region: CASSLGGVGNTEAFF. CDR3 sequence (DNA): TGTGCCAGCAGCTTGGGGGGTGTGGGGAACACTGAAGCTTTCTTT.

The J gene is TRBJ2-1, the V gene TRBV5-1; 12 bases are shared with TRBD2. Germline lookup yields CDR1 SGHRS and CDR2 YFSETQ. The trim removed 0 bases at V and 8 bases at J, leaving 9 bases unmatched. CDR3 length equals 17 residues. The chain's CDR3 is CASSLGGLAGWGDEQFF. CDR3 coding DNA: TGCGCCAGCAGCTTGGGAGGACTAGCGGGATGGGGGGATGAGCAGTTCTTC.

V is TRBV18 and J is TRBJ2-7; TRBD1 aligns across 8 bases. Germline assignment: CDR1 KGHSH and CDR2 LQKENI. Trimming cost V 0 bases and J 0 bases; bases outside gene matches: 4. This CDR3 is 16 amino acids long. The CDR3: CASSPPSGGGSYEQYF. CDR3 nucleotides: TGTGCCAGCTCACCACCCTCAGGGGGCGGCTCCTACGAGCAGTACTTC. Full variable domain (outside the CDR3, taken from reference TRBV18 and TRBJ2-7): NAGVMQNPRHLVRRRGQEARLRCSPMKGHSHVYWYRQLPEEGLKFMVYLQKENIIDESGMPKERFSAEFPKEGPSILRIQQVVRGDSAAYFCASSPPSGGGSYEQYFGPGTRLTVT.

Regarding this clone: The junction differs from germline at one of its ends, possibly a read error. The chain is built from TRBV5-1 and TRBJ2-3, with 9 bases aligning to TRBD1. Germline lookup yields CDR1 SGHRS and CDR2 YFSETQ. CDR3 length equals 14 residues. The CDR3 DNA reads as TGCGCCGGCAGCTTGGGGACAGGGATCGATACGCAGTATTTT. It codes for CAGSLGTGIDTQYF.

V is TRBV21-1 and J is TRBJ2-7; no DNA check was done on the table's D call, TRBD2. TRBV21-1 is listed as a pseudogene. The CDR3 runs 15 residues. The CDR3: CASSKTEPTLYEQYF. The CDR3 nucleotides are TGTGCCAGCAGCAAAACCGAACCTACACTATACGAGCAGTACTTC.

This sequence joins TRBV10-1 and TRBJ2-5, with D tentatively TRBD2 (6 bases). Trimming stripped 5 bases from V and 7 bases from J, with 29 bases between. Germline V lookup: CDR1 WNHNN, CDR2 SYGVQD (reference sequence). This CDR3 comprises 18 residues. The CDR3, as DNA: TGCGCCAGCAGTCCAACTAGCTTAAGTGCGGGCCTAGGTGGGACCCAGTACTTC. Residues: CASSPTSLSAGLGGTQYF.

The chain recombines TRBV9 with TRBJ2-3; 13 bases align to TRBD2. V lost 3 bases, J lost 1 base, and 14 bases stayed unmatched. Germline V gene sequence: CDR1 SGDLS, CDR2 YYNGEE. The CDR3 extends over 20 amino acids. The CDR3 spells CASSAGRLAGGGKGTDTQYF. CDR3 DNA: TGTGCCAGCAGCGCAGGAAGACTAGCGGGAGGAGGGAAGGGCACAGATACGCAGTATTTT.

This clone is a singleton in its sample. The rearrangement links TRBV7-6 to TRBJ2-1; D might be TRBD1 (5 bases). This CDR3 is built from 15 residues. Trimming took off 1 base at V and 6 bases at J, with 13 bases between the two ends. Germline CDR1 is SGHVS and CDR2 is FNYEAQ. Here the CDR3 reads CASSLVHGHRNEQFF. CDR3 nucleotide sequence: TGTGCCAGCAGCTTAGTACACGGACACCGCAATGAGCAGTTCTTC.

The chain uses TRBV28 and TRBJ1-2, with 9 positions matching TRBD1. The germline gives CDR1 MDHEN, CDR2 SYDVKM. V was pared by 0 bases and J by 1 base, with 0 bases of the junction left unmatched. This CDR3 spans 15 amino acids. CDR3 bases: TGTGCCAGCAGTTTATGGGGACAGGGTAACTATGGCTACACCTTC. This translates into CASSLWGQGNYGYTF.

The V gene is TRBV30, the J gene TRBJ2-3; 7 positions match TRBD1. Unmatched junction bases numbered 11, after V lost 0 bases and J lost 2 bases. Germline V lookup: CDR1 GTSNPN, CDR2 SVGIG (reference sequence). This CDR3 has 17 residues. The CDR3, as DNA: TGTGCCTGGAGTGTACATGGGACAGCGACTTCCACAGATACGCAGTATTTT. Translated, it gives CAWSVHGTATSTDTQYF.

J is TRBJ2-7 and V is TRBV7-8; D might be TRBD2 (5 bases). V was cut by 3 bases and J by 6 bases, with 15 bases left in between. From germline, CDR1 is SGHVS and CDR2 FQNEAQ. The CDR3 contains 14 residues. The CDR3 region is CASSFGLGLAEQYF. DNA for the CDR3: TGTGCCAGCAGCTTCGGCCTGGGTCTAGCCGAGCAGTACTTC.

The CDR3 DNA reads as TGTGCCAGCAGCACGACTAGCGTGGGTACCTACGAGCAGTACTTC. Protein product: CASSTTSVGTYEQYF. The V and J genes are TRBV6-1 and TRBJ2-7; 8 positions agree with TRBD2. The CDR3 sequence is 15 residues long. The germline V gene encodes CDR1 MNHNS and CDR2 SASEGT. V lost 6 bases and J lost 2; bases outside the gene matches: 9.

This sequence joins TRBV11-2 and TRBJ2-3, with D possibly TRBD2 on 5 matching bases. This CDR3 has 16 amino acids. V lost 1 base and J 3 bases, leaving 14 bases between the germline ends. The germline gives CDR1 SGHAT, CDR2 FQNNGV. The CDR3 region is CASSLAERAMTDTQYF. In DNA form, the CDR3 reads TGTGCCAGCAGCTTAGCTGAGAGGGCCATGACAGATACGCAGTATTTT.

V and J are TRBV15 and TRBJ2-3; D gene unclear. The CDR3 has 14 residues. Looked up from germline, CDR1 is LNHNV and CDR2 is YYDKDF (reference sequence). V shed 0 bases and J shed 5 bases, with 9 bases lying between them. The CDR3 sequence: CATSRDLLVDTQYF. The CDR3 region has the DNA TGTGCCACCAGCAGAGATTTGTTAGTAGATACGCAGTATTTT. The variable domain in full, with the rest retrieved from reference TRBV15 and TRBJ2-3, is DAMVIQNPRYQVTQFGKPVTLSCSQTLNHNVMYWYQQKSSQAPKLLFHYYDKDFNNEADTPDNFQSRRPNTSFCFLDIRSPGLGDTAMYLCATSRDLLVDTQYFGPGTRLTVL.

This chain links TRBV4-3 with TRBJ2-7, with 7 bases fitting TRBD1. Germline V gene lookup returns CDR1 LGHNA and CDR2 YSLEER. This CDR3 is built from 16 residues. V lost 4 bases to trimming and J lost 5 bases; unmatched junction nucleotides: 14. The CDR3 DNA reads as TGCGCCAGCAGCCGTGCACTACAGGGGATGCCGGACGAGCAGTACTTC. This sequence encodes CASSRALQGMPDEQYF.

This rearrangement joins TRBV11-2 to TRBJ2-5; 11 nucleotides line up with TRBD2. V lost 3 bases and J lost 10; bases outside the gene matches: 13. The CDR3 consists of 16 residues. CDR1 and CDR2 from the germline V gene are SGHAT and FQNNGV. The CDR3 sequence is CASSFRGALAGGSQYF. Written as DNA, the CDR3 is TGTGCCAGCAGCTTTAGGGGTGCCCTAGCGGGGGGTAGCCAGTACTTC.

CDR3 in DNA: TGTGCCAGCTCACTCCACGTGATAGGTCAGGGCGACGAGCAGTACTTC. Protein product: CASSLHVIGQGDEQYF. The J gene is TRBJ2-7, the V gene TRBV18; a weak D match, TRBD1 (5 bases). V dropped 4 bases and J dropped 5 bases, with 21 bases sitting between them. The CDR3 runs 16 residues. Germline values: CDR1 KGHSH, CDR2 LQKENI.

The genes are TRBV9 and TRBJ2-3; D gene ambiguous. CDR3 length equals 13 residues. Looked up from germline, CDR1 is SGDLS and CDR2 is YYNGEE. Trimming left V 0 bases short and J 4 bases short, with 6 bases between. DNA for the CDR3: TGTGCCAGCAGCGTAGGATCGGCAGATACGCAGTATTTT. It yields the protein CASSVGSADTQYF.

This clone was seen a single time. V and J are TRBV5-1 and TRBJ2-3, with 8 nucleotides matching TRBD2. The CDR3 length is 15 residues. Germline-derived CDR1 and CDR2 are SGHRS and YFSETQ. The V gene end was trimmed by 7 bases and the J gene end by 1 base; junction bases not matched to a gene: 8. CDR3 region: CASLREGRGTDTQYF. Here the CDR3 DNA reads TGCGCCAGCCTACGGGAGGGCCGGGGCACAGATACGCAGTATTTT.

V usage is TRBV5-1 and J usage is TRBJ2-7; 12 bases line up with TRBD2. The germline V gene encodes CDR1 SGHRS and CDR2 YFSETQ. The CDR3 runs to 15 residues. J was trimmed by 4 bases and V by 1 base; bases with no gene match: 3. CDR3 sequence: CASSLRLAGAYEQYF. The CDR3 DNA reads TGCGCCAGCAGCTTGCGACTAGCGGGAGCGTACGAGCAGTACTTC.

This clone was recorded only once. J is TRBJ2-5 and V is TRBV6-5; D is possibly TRBD2 (6 bases). Germline V lookup: CDR1 MNHEY, CDR2 SVGAGI. Trimming left V 2 bases short and J 4 bases short, with 17 bases between. This CDR3 region has 16 residues. This CDR3 is CASSYPGGGDGETQYF. CDR3 nucleotide sequence: TGTGCCAGCAGTTACCCAGGAGGCGGGGACGGAGAGACCCAGTACTTC.

The CDR3 region is CASSYSASSPDTQYF. The CDR3 nucleotides read TGTGCCAGCAGTTACTCCGCTAGCTCCCCAGATACGCAGTATTTT. This sequence joins TRBV6-6 and TRBJ2-3; D perhaps matches TRBD2 (5 bases). Deletions cut 0 bases from V and 4 bases from J, with 11 bases between. The V gene's germline CDR1 is MNHNY and CDR2 SVGAGI (reference sequence). The CDR3 sequence is 15 residues long.

The J gene is TRBJ2-2, the V gene TRBV27, with TRBD2 matching 9 bases. The CDR3 has 16 residues. Trimming cost V 3 bases and J 6 bases; bases outside gene matches: 8. The germline V gene has CDR1 MNHEY and CDR2 SMNVEV (reference sequence). The CDR3: CASSFRGGRAPGELFF. The CDR3 region has the DNA TGTGCCAGCAGTTTCCGCGGCGGGAGGGCCCCCGGGGAGCTGTTTTTT.

CDR3 sequence reads: CASSMQGAGIQYF. CDR3 DNA sequence: TGTGCCAGCAGCATGCAGGGGGCCGGCATTCAGTACTTC. This chain uses TRBV28 with TRBJ2-4; 8 bases map to TRBD1. The germline V gene encodes CDR1 MDHEN and CDR2 SYDVKM. There are 13 residues in the CDR3. The V and J ends lost 6 bases and 9 bases, in that order; junction bases with no gene match: 7.

The chain carries TRBV6-1 and TRBJ2-3; 7 bases agree with TRBD1. This CDR3 is built from 14 residues. With V trimmed by 6 bases and J by 2 bases, 5 bases remained unmatched. Germline assignment: CDR1 MNHNS and CDR2 SASEGT. The CDR3 loop reads CASRDRAVTDTQYF. As DNA, the CDR3 is TGTGCCAGCAGAGACAGGGCGGTCACAGATACGCAGTATTTT.

This clone was seen a single time. V usage is TRBV5-1 and J usage is TRBJ1-1; no firm D call. This CDR3 contains 14 residues. Germline CDR1 and CDR2: SGHRS and YFSETQ. Trimming shortened V by 2 bases and J by 0 bases, and 8 bases separated the two germline ends. The CDR3 protein is CASSLTVVNTEAFF. DNA for the CDR3: TGCGCCAGCAGCTTAACAGTCGTGAACACTGAAGCTTTCTTT.

The chain joins TRBV10-3 to TRBJ2-7; 9 positions agree with TRBD1. The germline gives CDR1 ENHRY, CDR2 SYGVKD. J was trimmed by 10 bases and V by 4 bases; bases with no gene match: 5. The CDR3 has 12 amino acids. CDR3 protein: CAISVWGQGQYF. In DNA, the CDR3 is TGTGCCATCAGTGTGTGGGGACAGGGACAGTACTTC.

This chain joins TRBV5-4 and TRBJ1-1, with D perhaps TRBD1 (5 bases). Trimming shortened V by 0 bases and J by 4 bases, and 13 bases separated the two germline ends. Looked up from germline, CDR1 is SGHNT and CDR2 is YYREEE (reference sequence). The CDR3 is made up of 15 amino acids. The CDR3 sequence: CASSLERGWGTEAFF. DNA of the CDR3: TGTGCCAGCAGCTTGGAGCGGGGCTGGGGCACTGAAGCTTTCTTT.